This T cell receptor (beta chain) was captured by sequencing in a study of identical twins. Study results and limitations: Models came in too low on out-of-frame TCR alpha sharing in monozygotic twins.

This CDR3 comprises 15 residues. CDR1 and CDR2 from the germline V gene are DFQATT and SNEGSKA (reference sequence). The V and J ends lost 0 bases and 4 bases respectively, with 14 bases between them. Healthy Caucasians were all of the donors. On this clonotype: Its target is unknown.

TCRdb reprocessed the 5' RACE reads with MiXCR, giving one entry per CDR3 protein. The sample holds around 480,000 distinct CDR3 sequences, about 13% seen once. This sample also appeared in a second study, on yellow fever vaccine responses in identical twins. From that study: Vaccine T cell responses of twins reportedly seemed partly convergent and partly personalized.

The sequencing input was CD4+ T cells sorted from blood. The V gene is TRBV20-1, the J gene TRBJ2-3; D not resolved. The receptor was isolated from a woman aged 18 to 35 in good health. The CDR3 DNA sequence: TGCAGTGCTAGAGAGCCCGTCAGCCCCCCAGATACGCAGTATTTT. Amino acids: CSAREPVSPPDTQYF.